The 13 T cell receptor beta chains below come from one sample, sequenced in a study of cytomegalovirus exposure and HLA in healthy donors. The PCR used 60 Vbeta and 13 Jbeta primers. Using immunoSEQ multiplex PCR, the repertoire was profiled, and TCRdb retains in-frame clones only, with some absent. The table shows 130,000 to 150,000 clones, with around 86% occurring only once. Sample: PBMCs. These receptors originate from a woman aged 25 to 39 in good health and CMV-seronegative.

The chain links TRBV29-1 to TRBJ2-7; TRBD2 aligns across 10 bases. CDR3 length: 13 amino acids. The V segment lost 7 bases and the J segment 6 bases; nucleotides outside the gene matches: 9. Germline CDR1 reads SQVTM; CDR2 reads ANQGSEA. The CDR3 nucleotides are TGCAGCGCCGGAGCGGGAGGGAACGGCGAGCAGTACTTC. Translation: CSAGAGGNGEQYF.

The chain is built from TRBV7-2 and TRBJ2-5; 9 bases match TRBD2. This CDR3 has 16 residues. Unmatched junction bases numbered 11, after V lost 5 bases and J lost 4 bases. Germline V gene lookup returns CDR1 SGHTA and CDR2 FQGNSA. The DNA for the CDR3 is TGTGCCAGCAGCCCCCCTAGAGCGGGGGGTGGAGAGACCCAGTACTTC. It is translated as CASSPPRAGGGETQYF.

The chain combines TRBV30 with TRBJ2-5; D possibly matches TRBD1 or TRBD2 (9 bases each). Germline V gene sequence: CDR1 GTSNPN, CDR2 SVGIG (reference sequence). Between the trimmed V and J ends, which lost 1 base and 7 bases, there was a span of 28 bases. The CDR3 is 18 amino acids. As DNA, the CDR3 is TGTGCCTGGAGTGCGGACAGGGGAATAGCGGGAGACTTAGGGACCCAGTACTTC. Translated, it gives CAWSADRGIAGDLGTQYF.

CDR3 sequence (DNA): TGTGCCAGCTCACTTGGCGGGACAGGGACTTACGAGCAGTACTTC. As protein: CASSLGGTGTYEQYF. The chain joins TRBV18 to TRBJ2-7; 9 bases agree with TRBD1. V shed 4 bases, J shed 4 bases, and the junction held 8 bases outside the gene matches. This CDR3 contains 15 residues. Germline V CDR1 and CDR2: KGHSH, LQKENI.

This clone appeared once. The chain joins TRBV25-1 to TRBJ2-2; the D gene is possibly TRBD1 (7 bases). V was pared by 5 bases and J by 7 bases, with 11 bases between. From germline, CDR1 is MGHDK and CDR2 SYGVNS. The CDR3 runs 13 residues. The CDR3: CASSSRGVGELFF. The CDR3 DNA reads TGTGCCAGCAGTTCCAGGGGGGTCGGGGAGCTGTTTTTT.

The V and J genes are TRBV2 and TRBJ1-4, with D perhaps TRBD1 (5 bases). Trimming removed 10 bases from V and 0 bases from J, with 18 bases in between. Germline CDR1 is SNHLY and CDR2 is FYNNEI. The CDR3 covers 16 residues. The CDR3 is CATKPGEDSTNEKLFF. The CDR3 coding sequence is TGTGCCACTAAACCGGGGGAAGACTCAACTAATGAAAAACTGTTTTTT.

The CDR3 nucleotides are TGTGCCAGCAGCCAGGGACAGTTCAATTCACCCCTCCACTTT. Translated: CASSQGQFNSPLHF. The V and J genes are TRBV9 and TRBJ1-6, with 7 bases matching TRBD1. Trimming cost V 4 bases and J 7 bases; bases outside gene matches: 5. The CDR3 extends over 14 amino acids. Germline assignment: CDR1 SGDLS and CDR2 YYNGEE.

J is TRBJ2-2 and V is TRBV7-2; D unresolved. The CDR3 contains 15 residues. Germline CDR1 reads SGHTA; CDR2 reads FQGNSA. V dropped 1 base and J dropped 2 bases, with 8 bases sitting between them. In DNA form, the CDR3 reads TGTGCCAGCAGCTTAGTGCGGTATAACACCGGGGAGCTGTTTTTT. Translated: CASSLVRYNTGELFF.

CDR3 nucleotide sequence: TGTGCCAGCAGCCTACCGGGCGGGAAATATGGCTACACCTTC. This codes for CASSLPGGKYGYTF. J is TRBJ1-2 and V is TRBV28; D remains ambiguous. Germline V gives CDR1 MDHEN, CDR2 SYDVKM. Trimming shortened V by 6 bases and J by 5 bases, and 16 bases separated the two germline ends. The CDR3 runs to 14 residues.

This chain's CDR3 is CASSFQDRVNSPLHF. The CDR3 DNA reads TGTGCCAGCAGTTTCCAGGACAGGGTAAATTCACCCCTCCACTTT. The genes are TRBV28 and TRBJ1-6; 8 nucleotides align to TRBD1. The J segment lost 7 bases and the V segment lost 3 bases, leaving 5 bases of the junction unmatched. The V gene's germline CDR1 is MDHEN and CDR2 SYDVKM. CDR3 length equals 15 residues.

V gene TRBV6-5 combines with J gene TRBJ1-5, with TRBD1 identical over 8 bases. The CDR3 has 13 amino acids. Looked up from germline, CDR1 is MNHEY and CDR2 is SVGAGI. V shed 4 bases and J 6 bases; nucleotides not matched to a gene: 2. The CDR3 sequence is CASSSGQGQPQHF. The CDR3, as DNA: TGTGCCAGCAGTTCCGGACAGGGTCAGCCCCAGCATTTT.

V gene TRBV6-1 combines with J gene TRBJ1-2; 10 bases agree with TRBD1. The CDR3 extends over 14 amino acids. In germline, CDR1 is MNHNS, CDR2 SASEGT. J lost 2 bases, V lost 4 bases, and 1 base had no gene match. CDR3 region: CASSGQGANYGYTF. The CDR3 coding sequence is TGTGCCAGCAGTGGACAGGGGGCCAACTATGGCTACACCTTC.

This chain connects TRBV6-5 to TRBJ1-6; D not certain. V lost 5 bases to trimming and J lost 5 bases, with 13 bases between them. This CDR3 is 15 amino acids long. The germline V gene encodes CDR1 MNHEY and CDR2 SVGAGI. CDR3 bases: TGTGCCAGCAGTCTCAGTGGGGAGGATAATTCACCCCTCCACTTT. Amino acid sequence: CASSLSGEDNSPLHF.